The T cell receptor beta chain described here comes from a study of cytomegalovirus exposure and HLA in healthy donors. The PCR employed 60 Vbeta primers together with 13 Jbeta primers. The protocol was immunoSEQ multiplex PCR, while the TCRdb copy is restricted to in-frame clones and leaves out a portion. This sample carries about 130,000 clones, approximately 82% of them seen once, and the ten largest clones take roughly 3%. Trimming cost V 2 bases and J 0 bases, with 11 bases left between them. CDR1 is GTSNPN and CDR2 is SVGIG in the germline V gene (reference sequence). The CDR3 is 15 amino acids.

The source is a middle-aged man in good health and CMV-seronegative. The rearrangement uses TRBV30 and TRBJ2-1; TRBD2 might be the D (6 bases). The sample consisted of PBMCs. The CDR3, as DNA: TGTGCCTGGAGTCCGGGACTGAGCTCCTACAATGAGCAGTTCTTC. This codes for CAWSPGLSSYNEQFF.